The rows below give T cell receptor beta chains drawn from one sample of a study of beta chain features in type 1 diabetes. Assay used: immunoSEQ multiplex PCR; TCRdb lists only in-frame clones, some missing. There are about 160,000 clones in the sample; approximately 9.1% occur only once, and approximately 2.2% lies in the top ten. Sequencing input: central memory CD4+ T cells from blood. The receptors derive from a woman aged 18 to 35 in good health. The CDR3 runs from the conserved cysteine through the conserved F or W. A D gene is named only where the DNA matches it firmly. Size tells how often a clone was seen (once, few, many) or the class of an expanded clone, and some rows leave it out.

D | J | size | V | CDR3 | DNA
TRBD2 | TRBJ2-1 | - | TRBV11-2 | CASSLGLAGEAQFF | TGTGCCAGCAGCTTGGGACTAGCGGGTGAGGCTCAGTTCTTC
TRBD1 | TRBJ2-3 | - | TRBV18 | CASSPGQGGTDTQYF | TGTGCCAGCTCCCCTGGACAGGGGGGCACAGATACGCAGTATTTT
TRBD1 | TRBJ1-1 | few | TRBV18 | CASLLDRAAGTEAFF | TGTGCCAGCCTCCTGGACAGGGCAGCGGGCACTGAAGCTTTCTTT
TRBD1 | TRBJ1-5 | - | TRBV7-8 | CASSLQGAGQPQHF | TGTGCCAGCAGCCTACAGGGGGCTGGACAGCCCCAGCATTTT
TRBD2 | TRBJ2-1 | - | TRBV4-1 | CASSPRQLAAYNEQFF | TGCGCCAGCAGCCCCAGGCAGCTAGCGGCCTACAATGAGCAGTTCTTC
TRBD1 | TRBJ1-2 | many | TRBV29-1 | CSVTGTGGKGGYTF | TGCAGCGTAACCGGGACAGGGGGCAAGGGTGGCTACACCTTC
TRBD2 | TRBJ2-7 | - | TRBV7-2 | CASSLNPSGGLEQYF | TGTGCCAGCAGCTTGAACCCCAGCGGGGGTCTGGAGCAGTACTTC
- | TRBJ2-7 | - | TRBV9 | CASSVEGVNTYEQYF | TGTGCCAGCAGCGTAGAAGGGGTAAATACCTACGAGCAGTACTTC
TRBD2 | TRBJ2-1 | few | TRBV19 | CASSSETSGGEVGQFF | TGTGCCAGTAGCTCTGAGACTAGCGGGGGTGAAGTAGGGCAGTTCTTC
- | TRBJ2-3 | - | TRBV4-2 | CASSLERGTDTQYF | TGTGCCAGCAGCTTAGAGCGGGGCACAGATACGCAGTATTTT
- | TRBJ2-5 | many | TRBV6-5 | CASSYIEGETQYF | TGTGCCAGCAGTTACATAGAGGGAGAGACCCAGTACTTC
TRBD2 | TRBJ2-5 | - | TRBV2 | CASSTWRGAEETQYF | TGTGCCAGCAGTACCTGGCGGGGGGCGGAAGAGACCCAGTACTTC
TRBD1 | TRBJ1-4 | few | TRBV28 | CASSSGQGSRGEKLFF | TGTGCCAGCAGTTCCGGACAGGGTTCGAGGGGTGAAAAACTGTTTTTT
- | TRBJ1-4 | - | TRBV5-1 | CASSLERPGTEKLFF | TGCGCCAGCAGCTTGGAACGCCCAGGAACCGAAAAACTGTTTTTT
- | TRBJ2-5 | few | TRBV18 | CASSPPEGETQYF | TGTGCCAGCTCACCACCCGAGGGAGAGACCCAGTACTTC
TRBD2 | TRBJ2-5 | - | TRBV7-8 | CASSLAASGQETQYF | TGTGCCAGCAGCTTAGCGGCTAGCGGCCAAGAGACCCAGTACTTC
- | TRBJ2-3 | - | TRBV7-2 | CASSRKGGTTDTQYF | TGTGCCAGCAGCCGGAAGGGGGGGACCACAGATACGCAGTATTTT
TRBD2 | TRBJ2-3 | - | TRBV27 | CASKRTSTTDTQYF | TGTGCCAGCAAAAGGACTAGCACCACAGATACGCAGTATTTT
TRBD1 | TRBJ1-4 | few | TRBV6-5 | CASSYSTGGSSEKLFF | TGTGCCAGCAGTTATTCAACAGGGGGAAGTAGTGAAAAACTGTTTTTT
- | TRBJ1-1 | few | TRBV6-5 | CAAGEGNTEAFF | TGTGCCGCCGGAGAGGGGAACACTGAAGCTTTCTTT
TRBD2 | TRBJ2-5 | - | TRBV19 | CASSPRLAETQYF | TGTGCCAGTAGTCCCCGACTAGCAGAGACCCAGTACTTC
- | TRBJ2-3 | few | TRBV7-8 | CASSLGVTADTQYF | TGTGCCAGCAGCTTAGGGGTCACAGCAGATACGCAGTATTTT
TRBD1 | TRBJ1-2 | few | TRBV2 | CASSDHGQADGYTF | TGTGCCAGCAGTGATCACGGACAGGCCGATGGCTACACCTTC
TRBD1 | TRBJ1-2 | few | TRBV6-1 | CASSSGGGYTF | TGTGCCAGCAGTTCAGGGGGCGGCTACACCTTC
- | TRBJ2-2 | few | TRBV21-1 | CASSNRGRSGGELFF | TGTGCCAGCAGTAACAGGGGGCGCTCGGGCGGGGAGCTGTTTTTT
TRBD1 | TRBJ2-3 | few | TRBV25-1 | CASTTGVTDTQYF | TGTGCCAGTACGACAGGGGTGACAGATACGCAGTATTTT
- | TRBJ2-6 | few | TRBV2 | CATYPGGANVLTF | TGTGCCACCTATCCCGGGGGGGCCAACGTCCTGACTTTC
TRBD2 | TRBJ2-7 | few | TRBV5-6 | CASNAWAGGIYEQYF | TGTGCCAGCAACGCTTGGGCGGGAGGGATTTACGAGCAGTACTTC
- | TRBJ1-4 | - | TRBV25-1 | CASSEAGTREKLFF | TGTGCCAGCAGTGAAGCCGGGACACGTGAAAAACTGTTTTTT
- | TRBJ1-2 | few | TRBV9 | CASSVAGQVQQTF | TGTGCCAGCAGCGTAGCTGGGCAGGTCCAACAGACCTTC
TRBD1 | TRBJ1-2 | few | TRBV2 | CASSEWTGPEGYTF | TGTGCCAGCAGTGAGTGGACAGGGCCCGAGGGCTACACCTTC
- | TRBJ2-1 | many | TRBV7-2 | CASSASPPGEQFF | TGTGCCAGCAGCGCCAGCCCTCCAGGTGAGCAGTTCTTC
TRBD2 | TRBJ2-3 | - | TRBV11-2 | CASSLVGGGADTQYF | TGTGCCAGCAGCTTAGTCGGCGGGGGGGCAGATACGCAGTATTTT
- | TRBJ2-6 | few | TRBV29-1 | CSVDGAAGANVLTF | TGCAGCGTTGATGGGGCGGCTGGGGCCAACGTCCTGACTTTC